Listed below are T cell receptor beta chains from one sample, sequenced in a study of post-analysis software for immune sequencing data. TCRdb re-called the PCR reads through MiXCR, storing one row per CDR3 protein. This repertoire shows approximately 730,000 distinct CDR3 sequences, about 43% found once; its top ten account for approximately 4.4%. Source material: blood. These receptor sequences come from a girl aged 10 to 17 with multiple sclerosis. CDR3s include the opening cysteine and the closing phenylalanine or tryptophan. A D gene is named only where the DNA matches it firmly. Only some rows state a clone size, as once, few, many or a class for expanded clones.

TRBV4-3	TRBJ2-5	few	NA	CASSQDYSTDMETQYF	TGCGCCAGCAGCCAAGATTATAGTACGGACATGGAGACCCAGTACTTC
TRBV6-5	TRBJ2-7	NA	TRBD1	CASSAGQGNLWEQYF	TGTGCCAGCAGTGCCGGACAGGGAAACTTGTGGGAGCAGTACTTC
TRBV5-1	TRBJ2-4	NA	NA	CASSLDGQEGTKNIQYF	TGCGCCAGCAGCTTGGATGGTCAGGAGGGCACCAAAAACATTCAGTACTTC
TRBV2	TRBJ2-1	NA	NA	CASGGQSNEQFF	TGTGCCAGCGGAGGACAGAGCAATGAGCAGTTCTTC
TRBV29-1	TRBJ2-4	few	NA	CSVEDGETKNIQYF	TGCAGCGTTGAAGATGGGGAAACAAAAAACATTCAGTACTTC
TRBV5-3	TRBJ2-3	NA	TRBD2	CARSSERERRTDTQYF	TGTGCCAGAAGCTCAGAGCGGGAGCGGCGCACAGATACGCAGTATTTT
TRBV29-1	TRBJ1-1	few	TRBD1	CSVEDLGQGLYTEAFF	TGCAGCGTTGAAGATTTGGGACAGGGGTTGTACACTGAAGCTTTCTTT
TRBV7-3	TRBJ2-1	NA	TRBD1	CASSLGQALWEEQFF	TGTGCCAGCAGCCTAGGACAGGCCCTGTGGGAAGAGCAGTTCTTC
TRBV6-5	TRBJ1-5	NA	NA	CASSSLRAGRDSDQPQHF	TGTGCCAGCAGTTCTTTGCGAGCGGGGCGAGATAGCGATCAGCCCCAGCATTTT
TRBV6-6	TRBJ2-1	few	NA	CASSYSRLNNEQFF	TGTGCCAGCAGTTACTCCCGACTCAACAATGAGCAGTTCTTC
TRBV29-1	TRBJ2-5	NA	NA	CSVTIARETQYF	TGCAGCGTTACCATAGCGAGGGAGACCCAGTACTTC
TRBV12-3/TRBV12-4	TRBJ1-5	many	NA	CASSDRSPEGQPQHF	TGTGCCAGCAGCGACCGGTCCCCTGAAGGACAGCCCCAGCATTTT
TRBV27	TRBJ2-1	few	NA	CASSTWGVSYNEQFF	TGTGCCAGCAGTACATGGGGGGTTTCCTACAATGAGCAGTTCTTC
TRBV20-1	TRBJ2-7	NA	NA	CSAREVEYEQYF	TGCAGTGCTAGAGAAGTCGAGTACGAGCAGTACTTC
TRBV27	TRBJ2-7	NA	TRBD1	CASSHIRQGNYEQYF	TGTGCCAGCAGTCACATTCGACAGGGCAACTACGAGCAGTACTTC
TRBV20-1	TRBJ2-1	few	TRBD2	CSARGTSGVFYNEQFF	TGCAGTGCTAGAGGGACTAGCGGGGTGTTCTACAATGAGCAGTTCTTC
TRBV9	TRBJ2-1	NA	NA	CASNKAASRDNEQFF	TGTGCCAGCAATAAAGCGGCCTCCCGGGACAATGAGCAGTTCTTC
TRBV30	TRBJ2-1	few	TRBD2	CSRTSGAHNEQFF	TGCTCACGGACTAGCGGGGCGCACAATGAGCAGTTCTTC
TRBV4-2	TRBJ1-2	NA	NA	CASSQEVTGQEGYTF	TGTGCCAGCAGCCAAGAGGTTACAGGGCAGGAAGGCTACACCTTC
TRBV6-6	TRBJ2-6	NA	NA	CASSFLSPGANVLTF	TGTGCCAGCAGTTTCCTCTCGCCTGGGGCCAACGTCCTGACTTTC
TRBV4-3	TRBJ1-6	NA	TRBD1	CASSQHRTGAPLHF	TGCGCCAGCAGCCAACACAGGACAGGGGCCCCCCTCCACTTT
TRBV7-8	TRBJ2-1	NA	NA	CASSFTPERGYNEQFF	TGTGCCAGCAGCTTTACCCCAGAGCGAGGCTACAATGAGCAGTTCTTC
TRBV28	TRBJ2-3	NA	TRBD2	CASSFSPGSGLAEPTSTDTQYF	TGTGCCAGCAGTTTTTCCCCAGGCTCTGGACTAGCGGAGCCTACTAGCACAGATACGCAGTATTTT
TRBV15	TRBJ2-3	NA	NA	CATSDVLNTQYF	TGTGCCACCAGCGATGTTTTAAATACGCAGTATTTT
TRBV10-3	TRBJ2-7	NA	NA	CAISDQRDEQYF	TGTGCCATCAGTGATCAGAGGGACGAGCAGTACTTC